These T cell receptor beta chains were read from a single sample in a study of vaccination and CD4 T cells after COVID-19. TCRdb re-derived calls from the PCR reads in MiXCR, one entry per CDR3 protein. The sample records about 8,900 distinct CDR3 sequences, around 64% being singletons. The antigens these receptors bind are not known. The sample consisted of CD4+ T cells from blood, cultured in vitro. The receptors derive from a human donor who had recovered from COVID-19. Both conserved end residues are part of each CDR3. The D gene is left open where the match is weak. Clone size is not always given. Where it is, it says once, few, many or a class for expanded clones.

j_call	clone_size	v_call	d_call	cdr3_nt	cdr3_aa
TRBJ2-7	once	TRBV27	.	TGTGCCAGCACCTTACCCTCGACACACTCCTACGAGCAGTACTTC	CASTLPSTHSYEQYF
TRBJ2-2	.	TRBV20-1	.	TGCAGTGCTAGACTAGTTAGGTTCGCGAACACCGGGGAGCTGTTTTTT	CSARLVRFANTGELFF
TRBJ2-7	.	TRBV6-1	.	TGTGCCAGCAGGTTTCAGATCCCCTACGAGCAGTACTTC	CASRFQIPYEQYF
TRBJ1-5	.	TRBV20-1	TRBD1	TGCAGTGCTAGGGACGGGACAGGGGTAAGCCAGCCCCAGCATTTT	CSARDGTGVSQPQHF
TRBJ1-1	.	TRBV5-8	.	TGTGCCAGCAGCTTGGTATGGGGGCGGTCGGTGAACACTGAAGCTTTCTTT	CASSLVWGRSVNTEAFF
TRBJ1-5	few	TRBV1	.	TGCACCAGCAGCCAAGAAGGGGGCTCCGTTGGGTGTGATCAGCCCCAGCATTTT	CTSSQEGGSVGCDQPQHF
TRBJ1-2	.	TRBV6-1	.	TGTGCCAGCAAACCAGGGTCCCCTCCCTATGGCTACACCTTC	CASKPGSPPYGYTF
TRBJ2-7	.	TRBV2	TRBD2	TGTGCCAGCAGTGCGGGGGGGAGGTACGAGCAGTACTTC	CASSAGGRYEQYF
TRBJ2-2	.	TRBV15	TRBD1	TGTGCCACCAGGGAGGACAGGGAGAACACCGGGGAGCTGTTTTTT	CATREDRENTGELFF
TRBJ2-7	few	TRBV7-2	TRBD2	TGTGCCACCGAGCGGGGGGGAGCCTACGAGCAGTACTTC	CATERGGAYEQYF
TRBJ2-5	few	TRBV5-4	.	TGTGCCAGCACCCGGGGTTCCGGTGCGGGGACGGGAGAGACCCAGTACTTC	CASTRGSGAGTGETQYF
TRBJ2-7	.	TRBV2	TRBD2	TGTGCCAGCAGTGAAGTGACTAGCAGAACCTACGAGCAGTACTTC	CASSEVTSRTYEQYF
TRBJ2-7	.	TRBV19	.	TGTGCCAGTAGTATTGACAGGGAGGACGAGCAGTACTTC	CASSIDREDEQYF
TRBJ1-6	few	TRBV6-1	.	TGTGCCAGCAGTGAAGATGGACATTCACCCCTCCACTTT	CASSEDGHSPLHF
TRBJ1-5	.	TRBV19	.	TGTGCCAGTAGTATAAACAATCAGCCCCAGCATTTT	CASSINNQPQHF
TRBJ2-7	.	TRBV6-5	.	TGTGCCAGCAGTTATGGCGGACAGCCCTACGAGCAGTACTTC	CASSYGGQPYEQYF
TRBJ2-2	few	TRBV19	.	TGTGCCAGTAGGACTTGGGGCACCGGGGAGCTGTTTTTT	CASRTWGTGELFF
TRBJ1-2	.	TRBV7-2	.	TGTGCCAGCAGCTTTCGACAGGCGGCGGTAGGCTACACCTTC	CASSFRQAAVGYTF
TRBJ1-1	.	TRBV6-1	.	TGTGCCAGCAGCCTAAAAATGAACACTGAAGCTTTCTTT	CASSLKMNTEAFF
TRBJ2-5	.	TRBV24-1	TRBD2	TGTGCCACCAGTCGGACTAGCGGGAGGGGGGCAGAGACCCAGTACTTC	CATSRTSGRGAETQYF
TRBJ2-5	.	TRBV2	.	TGTGCCAGCACCGCATTGCCTAGGGAGACCCAGTACTTC	CASTALPRETQYF
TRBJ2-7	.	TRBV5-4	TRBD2	TGTGCCAGCAGCTTGCCTAGTCTAGCGGGAGTCGGCGAGCAGTACTTC	CASSLPSLAGVGEQYF
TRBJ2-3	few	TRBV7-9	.	TGTGCCAGCAGCTTAGGACAGGGAGGGACAGATACGCAGTATTTT	CASSLGQGGTDTQYF
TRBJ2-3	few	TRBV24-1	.	TGTGCCACTCGACTTAGCACAGATACGCAGTATTTT	CATRLSTDTQYF
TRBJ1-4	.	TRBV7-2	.	TGTGCCAGCAGCTTAGATTCGTTTGAAAAACTGTTTTTT	CASSLDSFEKLFF
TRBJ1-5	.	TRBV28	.	TGTGCTGCGCTGGGGCCTTATAGCAATCAGCCCCAGCATTTT	CAALGPYSNQPQHF
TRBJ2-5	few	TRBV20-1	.	TGCAGTGCTAGAGATAGTCTTTCAGAGACCCAGTACTTC	CSARDSLSETQYF
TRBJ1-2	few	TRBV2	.	TGTGCCAGCAGTGAAGATCTTTGGGGACCCGGATCAGGAGACTATGGCTACACCTTC	CASSEDLWGPGSGDYGYTF
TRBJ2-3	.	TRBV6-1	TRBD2	TGTGCCAGCAGCCAAGGGACTAGCGGGATCGGAGATACGCAGTATTTT	CASSQGTSGIGDTQYF
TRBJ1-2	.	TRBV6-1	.	TGTGCCAGCAACAGGGTCTATGGCTACACCTTC	CASNRVYGYTF
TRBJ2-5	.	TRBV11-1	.	TGTGCCAGCAGCCGTCGTTCGACCGAGACCCAGTACTTC	CASSRRSTETQYF
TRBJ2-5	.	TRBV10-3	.	TGTGCCATCAGTGATCGTCTTAACGCGGAGACCCAGTACTTC	CAISDRLNAETQYF
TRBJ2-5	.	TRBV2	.	TGTGCCAGCAGTGTCGGGGGGACCCAGTACTTC	CASSVGGTQYF
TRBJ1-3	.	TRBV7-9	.	TGTGCCAGCAGCTTATGGGAGGGAGCACGTGGAAACACCATATATTTT	CASSLWEGARGNTIYF